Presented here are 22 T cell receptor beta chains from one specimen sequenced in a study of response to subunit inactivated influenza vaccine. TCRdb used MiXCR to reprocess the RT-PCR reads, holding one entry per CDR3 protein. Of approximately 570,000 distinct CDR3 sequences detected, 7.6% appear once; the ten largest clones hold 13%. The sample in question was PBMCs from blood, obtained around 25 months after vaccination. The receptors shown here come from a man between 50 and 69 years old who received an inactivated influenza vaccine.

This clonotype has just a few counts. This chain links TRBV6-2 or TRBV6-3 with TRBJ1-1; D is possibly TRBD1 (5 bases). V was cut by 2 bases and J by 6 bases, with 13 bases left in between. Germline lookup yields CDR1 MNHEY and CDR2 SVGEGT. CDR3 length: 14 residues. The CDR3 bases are TGTGCCAGCAGTTACACGGCTGCAGGGTCTGAAGCTTTCTTT. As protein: CASSYTAAGSEAFF.

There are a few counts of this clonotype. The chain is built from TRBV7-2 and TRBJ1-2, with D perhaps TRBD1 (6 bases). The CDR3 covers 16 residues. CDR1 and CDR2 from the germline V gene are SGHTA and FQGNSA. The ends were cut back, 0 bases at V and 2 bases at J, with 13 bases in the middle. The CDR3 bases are TGTGCCAGCAGCTTAGCTGTAGGGGGGGAAAACTATGGCTACACCTTC. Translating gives CASSLAVGGENYGYTF.

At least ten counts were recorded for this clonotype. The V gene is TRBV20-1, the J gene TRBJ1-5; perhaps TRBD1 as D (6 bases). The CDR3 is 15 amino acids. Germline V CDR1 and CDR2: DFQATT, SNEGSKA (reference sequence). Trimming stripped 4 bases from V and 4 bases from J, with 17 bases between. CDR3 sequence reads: CSAMIRGAGNQPQHF. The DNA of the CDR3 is TGCAGTGCTATGATCAGGGGCGCCGGGAATCAGCCCCAGCATTTT.

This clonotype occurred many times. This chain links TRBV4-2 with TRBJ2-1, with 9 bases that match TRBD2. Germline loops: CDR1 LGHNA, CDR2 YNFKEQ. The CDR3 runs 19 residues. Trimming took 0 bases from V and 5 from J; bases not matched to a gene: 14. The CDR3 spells CASSQDRTFVAGEDNEQFF. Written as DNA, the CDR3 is TGTGCCAGCAGCCAAGATCGGACGTTCGTAGCGGGGGAGGACAATGAGCAGTTCTTC.

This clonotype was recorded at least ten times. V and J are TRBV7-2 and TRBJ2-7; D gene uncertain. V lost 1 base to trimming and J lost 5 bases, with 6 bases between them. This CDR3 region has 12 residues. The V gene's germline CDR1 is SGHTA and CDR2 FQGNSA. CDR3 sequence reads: CASSLVRNEQYF. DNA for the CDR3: TGTGCCAGCAGCTTAGTTCGTAACGAGCAGTACTTC.

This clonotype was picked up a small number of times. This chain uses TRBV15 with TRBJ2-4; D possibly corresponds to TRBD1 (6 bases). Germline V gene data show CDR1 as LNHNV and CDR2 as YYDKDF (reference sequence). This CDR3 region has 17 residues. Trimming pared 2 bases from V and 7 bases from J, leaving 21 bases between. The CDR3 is CATSRSILQGMWNIQYF. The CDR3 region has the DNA TGTGCCACCAGCAGATCAATACTTCAGGGGATGTGGAACATTCAGTACTTC.

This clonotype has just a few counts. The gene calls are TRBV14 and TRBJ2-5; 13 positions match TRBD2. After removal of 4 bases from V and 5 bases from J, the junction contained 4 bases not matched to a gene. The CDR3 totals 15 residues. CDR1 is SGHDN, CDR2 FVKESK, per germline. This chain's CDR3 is CASSRGLAGVETQYF. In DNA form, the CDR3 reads TGTGCCAGCAGCCGCGGACTAGCGGGAGTGGAGACCCAGTACTTC.

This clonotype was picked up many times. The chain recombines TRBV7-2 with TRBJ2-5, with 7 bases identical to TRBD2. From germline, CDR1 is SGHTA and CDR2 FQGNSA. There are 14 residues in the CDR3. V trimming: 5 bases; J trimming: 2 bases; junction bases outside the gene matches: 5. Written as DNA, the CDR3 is TGTGCCAGCAGCCCCGGGACTATACAAGAGACCCAGTACTTC. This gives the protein CASSPGTIQETQYF.

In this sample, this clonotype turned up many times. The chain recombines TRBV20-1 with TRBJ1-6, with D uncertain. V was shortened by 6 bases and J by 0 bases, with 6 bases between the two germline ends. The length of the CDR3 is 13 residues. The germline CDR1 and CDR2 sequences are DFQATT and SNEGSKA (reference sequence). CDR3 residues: CSARSSYNSPLHF. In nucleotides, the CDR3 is TGCAGTGCCCGGTCCTCCTATAATTCACCCCTCCACTTT.

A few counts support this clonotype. CDR3 nucleotides: TGTGCCAGCAGATCCGGGACTAGCAGAAACGCGAACACCGGGGAGCTGTTTTTT. It yields the protein CASRSGTSRNANTGELFF. The gene calls are TRBV11-1 and TRBJ2-2; 9 bases map to TRBD2. The V segment lost 6 bases and the J segment 0 bases; nucleotides outside the gene matches: 11. This CDR3 spans 18 amino acids. Germline V CDR1 and CDR2: SGHAT, FQDESV (reference sequence).

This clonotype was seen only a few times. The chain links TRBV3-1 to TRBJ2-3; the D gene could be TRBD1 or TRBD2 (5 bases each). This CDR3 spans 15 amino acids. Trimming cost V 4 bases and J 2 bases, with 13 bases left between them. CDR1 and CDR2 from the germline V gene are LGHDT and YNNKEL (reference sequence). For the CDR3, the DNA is TGTGCCAGCAGCCGGACTTGGGGGAACACAGATACGCAGTATTTT. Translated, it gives CASSRTWGNTDTQYF.

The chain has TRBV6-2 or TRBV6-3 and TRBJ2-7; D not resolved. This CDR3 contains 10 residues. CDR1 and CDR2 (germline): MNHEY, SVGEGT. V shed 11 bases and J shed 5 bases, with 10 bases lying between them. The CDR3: CAWSRHEQYF. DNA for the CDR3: TGTGCCTGGTCTCGCCACGAGCAGTACTTC.

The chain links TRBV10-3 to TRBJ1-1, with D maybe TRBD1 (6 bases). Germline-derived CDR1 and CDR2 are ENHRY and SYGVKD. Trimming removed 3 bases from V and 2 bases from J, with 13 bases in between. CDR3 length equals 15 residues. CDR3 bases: TGTGCCATCAGTGATTCCCCGGGACACAACACTGAAGCTTTCTTT. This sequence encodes CAISDSPGHNTEAFF.

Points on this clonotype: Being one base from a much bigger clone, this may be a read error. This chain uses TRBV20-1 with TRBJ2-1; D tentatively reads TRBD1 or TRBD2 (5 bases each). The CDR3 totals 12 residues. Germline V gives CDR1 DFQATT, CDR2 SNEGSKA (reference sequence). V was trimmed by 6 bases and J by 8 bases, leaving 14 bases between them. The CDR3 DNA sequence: TGCAGTGCGGGGGTACAGTTCGATGAGCAGTTCTTC. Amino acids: CSAGVQFDEQFF.

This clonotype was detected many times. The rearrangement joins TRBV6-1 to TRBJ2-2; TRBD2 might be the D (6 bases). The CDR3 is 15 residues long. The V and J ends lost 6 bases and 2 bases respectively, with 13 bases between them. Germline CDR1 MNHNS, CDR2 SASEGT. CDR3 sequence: CASSGWTTNTGELFF. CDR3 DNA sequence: TGTGCCAGCAGCGGGTGGACTACTAACACCGGGGAGCTGTTTTTT.

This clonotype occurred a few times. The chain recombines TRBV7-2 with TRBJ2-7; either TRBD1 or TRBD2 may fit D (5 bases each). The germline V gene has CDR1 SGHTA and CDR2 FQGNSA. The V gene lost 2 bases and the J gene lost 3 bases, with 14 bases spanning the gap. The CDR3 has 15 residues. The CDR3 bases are TGTGCCAGCAGCTTATTTGTAGGGGAGAACTACGAGCAGTACTTC. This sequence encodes CASSLFVGENYEQYF.

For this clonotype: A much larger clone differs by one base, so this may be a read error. In nucleotides, the CDR3 is TGCAGTGCTAGAAGAACAACAGGGCTTATGAGCAATCAGCCCCAGTATTTT. It yields the protein CSARRTTGLMSNQPQYF. This chain joins TRBV20-1 and TRBJ1-5; perhaps TRBD1 as D (6 bases). The J call may be wrong; the DNA end is better matched by TRBJ2-3. This CDR3 is built from 17 residues. Germline CDR1 is DFQATT and CDR2 is SNEGSKA (reference sequence).

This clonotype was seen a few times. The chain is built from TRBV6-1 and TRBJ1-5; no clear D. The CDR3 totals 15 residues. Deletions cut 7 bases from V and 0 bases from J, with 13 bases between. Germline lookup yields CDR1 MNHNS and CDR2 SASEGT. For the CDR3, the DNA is TGTGCCAGCATCCCGCGGGGTTATAGCAATCAGCCCCAGCATTTT. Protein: CASIPRGYSNQPQHF.

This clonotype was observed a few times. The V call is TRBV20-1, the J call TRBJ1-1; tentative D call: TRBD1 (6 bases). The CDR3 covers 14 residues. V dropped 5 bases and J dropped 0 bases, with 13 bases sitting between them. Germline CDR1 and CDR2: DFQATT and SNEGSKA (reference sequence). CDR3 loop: CSAPGVGVNTEAFF. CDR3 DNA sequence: TGCAGTGCTCCAGGGGTAGGGGTGAACACTGAAGCTTTCTTT.

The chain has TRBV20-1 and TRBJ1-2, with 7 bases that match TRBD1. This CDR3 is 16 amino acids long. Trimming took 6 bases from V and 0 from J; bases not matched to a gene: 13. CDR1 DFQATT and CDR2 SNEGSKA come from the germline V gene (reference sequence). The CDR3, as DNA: TGCAGTGCCTCAGAGGCCAGACAGGGTCCTAACTATGGCTACACCTTC. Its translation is CSASEARQGPNYGYTF.

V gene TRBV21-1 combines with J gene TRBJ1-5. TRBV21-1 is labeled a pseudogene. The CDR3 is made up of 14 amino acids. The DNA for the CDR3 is TGTGCCAGCAGCCGAGCCACTAGCAATCAGCCCCAGCATTTT. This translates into CASSRATSNQPQHF.

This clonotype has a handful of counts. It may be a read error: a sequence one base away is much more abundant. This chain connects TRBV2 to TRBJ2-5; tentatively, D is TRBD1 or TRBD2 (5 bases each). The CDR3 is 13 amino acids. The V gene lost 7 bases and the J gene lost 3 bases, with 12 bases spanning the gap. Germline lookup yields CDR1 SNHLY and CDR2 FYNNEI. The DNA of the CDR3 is TGTGCCAGCACCCCCCAGGGAGAAGAGACCCAGTACTTC. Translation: CASTPQGEETQYF.